What follows is one T cell receptor beta chain and its context. Its antigen remains unknown. Blocking oligonucleotides added to a second nested PCR suppressed unpaired genes. TCRdb analysed the emulsion pairing reads with MiXCR anew, one entry per CDR3 protein. The sample has tens of thousands of distinct CDR3 sequences, under 50% seen once. V lost 2 bases and J 2 bases, leaving 7 bases between the germline ends. The CDR3 has 14 amino acids. Primers covering all TCR V genes were used in emulsion RT-PCR on CD8+ T cells. This sample is part of a study of T cell repertoires in breast cancer. For the study at large: Of the roughly 22 tumors, the majority were ER+/PR+.

The study's findings and limits: Seven or more patient tumors shared 15 to 20 TCR pairs rarely seen in control blood. Tumor-free sentinel nodes shared only roughly 2.2% of tumor TCRs; involved nodes shared about 7.7%.

Sequencing was performed on CD8+ T cells. The gene calls are TRBV12-3 or TRBV12-4 and TRBJ2-1; D is unclear. This receptor was taken from a pool of human donors with breast cancer or a healthy control (not recorded which). The CDR3 DNA sequence: TGTGCCAGCAGTTTAACTGGCCCCTACAATGAGCAGTTCTTC. Translating it yields CASSLTGPYNEQFF.